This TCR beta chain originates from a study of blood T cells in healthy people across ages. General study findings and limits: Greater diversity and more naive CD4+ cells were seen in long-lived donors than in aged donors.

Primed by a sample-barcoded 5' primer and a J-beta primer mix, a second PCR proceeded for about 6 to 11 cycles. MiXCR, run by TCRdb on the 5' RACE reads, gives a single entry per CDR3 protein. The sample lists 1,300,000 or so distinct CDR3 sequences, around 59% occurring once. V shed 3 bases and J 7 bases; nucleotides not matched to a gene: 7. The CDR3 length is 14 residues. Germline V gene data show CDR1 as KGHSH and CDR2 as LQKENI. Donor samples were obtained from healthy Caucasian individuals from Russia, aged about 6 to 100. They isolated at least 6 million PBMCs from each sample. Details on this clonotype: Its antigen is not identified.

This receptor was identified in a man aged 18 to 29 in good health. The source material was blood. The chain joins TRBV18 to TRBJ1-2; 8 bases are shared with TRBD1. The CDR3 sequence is CASSPGQVFAGYTF. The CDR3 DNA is TGTGCCAGCTCACCGGGACAGGTGTTTGCTGGCTACACCTTC. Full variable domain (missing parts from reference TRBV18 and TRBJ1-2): NAGVMQNPRHLVRRRGQEARLRCSPMKGHSHVYWYRQLPEEGLKFMVYLQKENIIDESGMPKERFSAEFPKEGPSILRIQQVVRGDSAAYFCASSPGQVFAGYTFGSGTRLTVV.